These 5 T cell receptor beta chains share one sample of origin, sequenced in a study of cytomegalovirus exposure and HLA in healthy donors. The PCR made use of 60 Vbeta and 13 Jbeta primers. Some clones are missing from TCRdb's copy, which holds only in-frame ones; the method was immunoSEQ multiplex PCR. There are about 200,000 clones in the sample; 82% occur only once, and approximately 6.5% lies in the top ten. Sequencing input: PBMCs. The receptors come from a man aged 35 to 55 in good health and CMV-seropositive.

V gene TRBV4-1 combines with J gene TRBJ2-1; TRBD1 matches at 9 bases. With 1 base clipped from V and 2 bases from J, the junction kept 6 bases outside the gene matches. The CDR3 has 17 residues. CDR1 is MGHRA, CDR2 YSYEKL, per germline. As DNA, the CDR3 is TGCGCCAGCAGCCAAGTTCCGGGACAGGGCCCCTACAATGAGCAGTTCTTC. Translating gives CASSQVPGQGPYNEQFF.

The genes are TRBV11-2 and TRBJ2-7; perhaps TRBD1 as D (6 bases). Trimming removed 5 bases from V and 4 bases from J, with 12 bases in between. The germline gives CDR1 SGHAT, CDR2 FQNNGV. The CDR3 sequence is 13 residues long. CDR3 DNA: TGTGCCAGCAGCCCCAACAGGGAATACGAGCAGTACGTC. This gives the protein CASSPNREYEQYV.

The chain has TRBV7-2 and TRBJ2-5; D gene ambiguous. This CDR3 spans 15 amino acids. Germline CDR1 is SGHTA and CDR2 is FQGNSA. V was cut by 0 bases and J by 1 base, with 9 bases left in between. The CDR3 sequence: CASSLAGLVQETQYF. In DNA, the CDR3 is TGTGCCAGCAGCTTAGCAGGTCTAGTCCAAGAGACCCAGTACTTC.

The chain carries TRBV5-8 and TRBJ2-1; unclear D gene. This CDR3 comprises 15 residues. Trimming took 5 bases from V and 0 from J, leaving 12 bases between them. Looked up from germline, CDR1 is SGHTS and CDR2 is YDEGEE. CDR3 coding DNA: TGTGCCAGCAGGATGGAGAGAAACTCCTACAATGAGCAGTTCTTC. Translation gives CASRMERNSYNEQFF. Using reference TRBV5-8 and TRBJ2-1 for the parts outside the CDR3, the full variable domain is EAGVTQSPTHLIKTRGQQATLRCSPISGHTSVYWYQQALGLGLQFLLWYDEGEERNRGNFPPRFSGRQFPNYSSELNVNALELEDSALYLCASRMERNSYNEQFFGPGTRLTVL.

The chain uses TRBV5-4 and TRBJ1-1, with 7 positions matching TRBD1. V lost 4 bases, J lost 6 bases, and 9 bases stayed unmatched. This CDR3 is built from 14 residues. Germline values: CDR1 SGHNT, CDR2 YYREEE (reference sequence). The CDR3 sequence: CASSRDSQGAEAFF. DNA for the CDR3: TGTGCCAGCAGCCGTGACTCCCAGGGGGCTGAAGCTTTCTTT.